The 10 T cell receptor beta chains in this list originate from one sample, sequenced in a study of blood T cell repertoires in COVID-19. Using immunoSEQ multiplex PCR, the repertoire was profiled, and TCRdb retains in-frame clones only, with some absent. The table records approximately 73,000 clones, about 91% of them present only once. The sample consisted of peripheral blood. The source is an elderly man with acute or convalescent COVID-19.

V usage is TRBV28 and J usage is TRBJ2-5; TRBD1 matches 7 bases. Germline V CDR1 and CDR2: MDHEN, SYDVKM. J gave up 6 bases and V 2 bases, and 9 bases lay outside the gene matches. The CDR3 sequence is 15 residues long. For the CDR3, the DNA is TGTGCCAGCAGTTTACTAGGGGGCGCGAGAAAGACCCAGTACTTC. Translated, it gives CASSLLGGARKTQYF. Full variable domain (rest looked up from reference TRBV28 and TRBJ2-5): DVKVTQSSRYLVKRTGEKVFLECVQDMDHENMFWYRQDPGLGLRLIYFSYDVKMKEKGDIPEGYSVSREKKERFSLILESASTNQTSMYLCASSLLGGARKTQYFGPGTRLLVL.

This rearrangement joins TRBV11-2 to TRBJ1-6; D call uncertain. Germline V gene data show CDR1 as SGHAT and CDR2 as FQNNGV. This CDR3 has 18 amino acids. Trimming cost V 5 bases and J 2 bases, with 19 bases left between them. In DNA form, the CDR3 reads TGTGCCAGCAGCACGTGGACGGGATCCTTCGCCTATAATTCACCCCTCCACTTT. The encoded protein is CASSTWTGSFAYNSPLHF.

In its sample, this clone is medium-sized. The CDR3 loop is CSVASIRLAGYNEQFF. Here the CDR3 DNA reads TGCAGCGTTGCCTCCATACGACTAGCGGGATACAATGAGCAGTTCTTC. This chain uses TRBV29-1 with TRBJ2-1; TRBD2 matches at 11 bases. V shed 4 bases and J 4 bases; nucleotides not matched to a gene: 9. The CDR3 loop spans 16 amino acids. Germline lookup yields CDR1 SQVTM and CDR2 ANQGSEA.

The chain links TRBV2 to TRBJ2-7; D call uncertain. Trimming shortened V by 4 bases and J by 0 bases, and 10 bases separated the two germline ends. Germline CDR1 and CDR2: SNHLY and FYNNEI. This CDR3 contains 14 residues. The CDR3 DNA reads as TGTGCCAGCAGTGGATCCACAGTCTCCTACGAGCAGTACTTC. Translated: CASSGSTVSYEQYF. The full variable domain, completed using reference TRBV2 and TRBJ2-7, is EPEVTQTPSHQVTQMGQEVILRCVPISNHLYFYWYRQILGQKVEFLVSFYNNEISEKSEIFDDQFSVERPDGSNFTLKIRSTKLEDSAMYFCASSGSTVSYEQYFGPGTRLTVT.

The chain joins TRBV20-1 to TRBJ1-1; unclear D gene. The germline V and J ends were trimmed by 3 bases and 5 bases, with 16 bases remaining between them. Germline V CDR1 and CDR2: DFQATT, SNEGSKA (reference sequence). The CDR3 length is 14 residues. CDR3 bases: TGCAGTGCTAGTCTGGGAGGTATGAGGACTGAAGCTTTCTTT. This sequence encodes CSASLGGMRTEAFF.

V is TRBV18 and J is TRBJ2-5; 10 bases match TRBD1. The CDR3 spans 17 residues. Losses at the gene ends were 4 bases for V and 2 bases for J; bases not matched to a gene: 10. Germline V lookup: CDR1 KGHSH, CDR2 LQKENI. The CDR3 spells CASSLSPGQGTQETQYF. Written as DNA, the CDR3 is TGTGCCAGCTCACTCTCTCCGGGACAGGGGACTCAAGAGACCCAGTACTTC. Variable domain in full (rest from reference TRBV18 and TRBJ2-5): NAGVMQNPRHLVRRRGQEARLRCSPMKGHSHVYWYRQLPEEGLKFMVYLQKENIIDESGMPKERFSAEFPKEGPSILRIQQVVRGDSAAYFCASSLSPGQGTQETQYFGPGTRLLVL.

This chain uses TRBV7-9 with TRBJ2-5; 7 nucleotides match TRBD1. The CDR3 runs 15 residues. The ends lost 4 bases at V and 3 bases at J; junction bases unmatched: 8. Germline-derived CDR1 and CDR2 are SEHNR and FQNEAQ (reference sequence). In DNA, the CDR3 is TGTGCCAGCAGCTCAACCGGGACAGTAGAAGAGACCCAGTACTTC. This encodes CASSSTGTVEETQYF. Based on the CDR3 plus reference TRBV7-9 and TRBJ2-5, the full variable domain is DTGVSQNPRHKITKRGQNVTFRCDPISEHNRLYWYRQTLGQGPEFLTYFQNEAQLEKSRLLSDRFSAERPKGSFSTLEIQRTEQGDSAMYLCASSSTGTVEETQYFGPGTRLLVL.

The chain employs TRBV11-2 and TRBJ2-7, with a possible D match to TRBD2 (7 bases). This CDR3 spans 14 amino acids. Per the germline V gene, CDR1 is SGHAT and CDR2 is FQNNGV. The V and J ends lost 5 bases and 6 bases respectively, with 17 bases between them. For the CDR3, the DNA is TGTGCCAGCAGCCAATTCGGGGGGCAGGGCGAGCAGTACTTC. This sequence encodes CASSQFGGQGEQYF.

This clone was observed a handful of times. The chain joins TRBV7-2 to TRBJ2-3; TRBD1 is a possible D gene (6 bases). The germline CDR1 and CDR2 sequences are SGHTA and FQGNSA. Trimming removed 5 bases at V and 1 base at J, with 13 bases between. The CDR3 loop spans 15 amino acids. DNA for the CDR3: TGTGCCAGCAGCCTAGGGACACCCCGCACAGATACGCAGTATTTT. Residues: CASSLGTPRTDTQYF. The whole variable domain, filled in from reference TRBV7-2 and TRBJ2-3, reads GAGVSQSPSNKVTEKGKDVELRCDPISGHTALYWYRQSLGQGLEFLIYFQGNSAPDKSGLPSDRFSAERTGGSVSTLTIQRTQQEDSAVYLCASSLGTPRTDTQYFGPGTRLTVL.

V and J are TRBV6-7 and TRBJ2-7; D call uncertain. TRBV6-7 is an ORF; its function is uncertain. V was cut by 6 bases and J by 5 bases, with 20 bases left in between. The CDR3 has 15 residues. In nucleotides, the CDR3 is TGTGCCAGCAGACAACGACTCGCCCGATTGGACGAGCAGTACTTC. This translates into CASRQRLARLDEQYF.